This T cell receptor (beta chain) was identified in a study of response to subunit inactivated influenza vaccine. General study points: Few additional T cells are recruited per seasonal influenza vaccination, authors suggested.

A remark on this clonotype: Its specificity is unknown.

Trimming pared 6 bases from V and 2 bases from J, leaving 20 bases between. Germline V gene lookup returns CDR1 SGHVS and CDR2 FNYEAQ. CDR3 length: 16 residues. TCRdb reanalysed the RT-PCR reads using MiXCR and keeps one entry per CDR3 protein. The sample has approximately 500,000 distinct CDR3 sequences, approximately 15% seen once. The input for sequencing was PBMCs from blood, taken approximately 13 days after vaccination. The source of this sequence is a man aged 45 to 65 who received an inactivated influenza vaccine. V and J are TRBV7-6 and TRBJ2-7; D may be TRBD2 (7 bases). This CDR3 reads CASSISGGTATYEQYF. CDR3 in DNA: TGTGCCAGCAGTATATCGGGGGGCACCGCGACCTACGAGCAGTACTTC. The full variable domain, in which reference TRBV7-6 and TRBJ2-7 provide the parts outside the CDR3, is GAGVSQSPRYKVTKRGQDVALRCDPISGHVSLYWYRQALGQGPEFLTYFNYEAQQDKSGLPNDRFSAERPEGSISTLTIQRTEQRDSAMYRCASSISGGTATYEQYFGPGTRLTVT.